This T cell receptor beta chain emerged from a study of cytomegalovirus exposure and HLA in healthy donors. Study at large: The early release's HLA-typed donors yielded approximately 82 million unique TCRs. Overall study results and limits: Reports indicate that TCR beta sequences accurately predicted the HLA-A and HLA-B alleles of most subjects. Rates of TCR association differed by HLA locus in a later analysis, with DRB1 highest and HLA-C lowest.

Worth noting for this clone: Its antigen is not identified.

It was with 60 Vbeta and 13 Jbeta primers that the PCR ran. Clones were read by immunoSEQ multiplex PCR, and TCRdb kept only the in-frame ones, dropping some. The sample has about 77,000 clones, roughly 80% seen once. When sampled, the donors appeared nominally healthy, though they likely had unrecorded immune exposures. The V and J ends lost 0 bases and 7 bases respectively, with 5 bases between them. CDR1 SGHTS and CDR2 YDEGEE come from the germline V gene. The CDR3 spans 12 residues. The sample taken for sequencing was PBMCs. The receptor was derived from a man between 35 and 55 years old in good health and CMV-seronegative. The V gene is TRBV5-8, the J gene TRBJ2-1; D unresolved. The CDR3 DNA sequence: TGTGCCAGCAGCTTGGGACAAAATGAGCAGTTCTTC. This translates into CASSLGQNEQFF.